This is a list of T cell receptor beta chains from one sample in a study of early T cells in non-severe SARS-CoV-2 infection. TCRdb processed the 5' RACE reads anew with MiXCR; each CDR3 protein has one entry. The repertoire holds about 100,000 distinct CDR3 sequences, with less than 15% as singletons. What was sequenced was whole blood. These receptors all stem from an adult who was a healthcare worker with PCR-confirmed SARS-CoV-2 infection or an uninfected control (not recorded which). CDR3s include the opening cysteine and the closing phenylalanine or tryptophan. D genes are given only for firm matches. Expanded clones are given a class, and other clones once, few, many or no size at all.

>TRBD2|TRBV7-2|many|TRBJ2-3
CASSSYTSEDTQYF
TGTGCCAGCAGCTCTTACACTAGCGAGGATACGCAGTATTTT
>-|TRBV7-8|few|TRBJ2-7
CASSHDYEQYF
TGTGCCAGCAGCCACGATTACGAGCAGTACTTC
>TRBD1|TRBV7-9|-|TRBJ1-1
CATKTGIPEAFF
TGTGCCACGAAGACAGGGATCCCTGAAGCTTTCTTT
>-|TRBV6-6|few|TRBJ2-2
CASSTRGGTGELFF
TGTGCCAGCAGTACCAGGGGAGGGACCGGGGAGCTGTTTTTT
>TRBD1|TRBV12-3/TRBV12-4|-|TRBJ2-1
CASSSRQGAYNEQFF
TGTGCCAGCAGTTCCCGACAGGGCGCGTACAATGAGCAGTTCTTC
>-|TRBV3-1|-|TRBJ2-7
CASSLRRAGEQYF
TGTGCCAGCAGCCTCCGGAGGGCTGGCGAGCAGTACTTC
>TRBD1|TRBV5-8|few|TRBJ2-7
CASRGTGTWEQYF
TGTGCCAGCAGGGGGACAGGGACGTGGGAGCAGTACTTC
>TRBD2|TRBV29-1|-|TRBJ2-1
CSVRLTSGVFNEQFF
TGCAGCGTCCGCCTTACTAGCGGGGTTTTCAATGAGCAGTTCTTC
>TRBD1|TRBV6-5|many|TRBJ1-1
CASAVKGAVTEAFF
TGTGCCAGCGCGGTGAAGGGGGCTGTCACTGAAGCTTTCTTT
>TRBD1|TRBV11-2|many|TRBJ2-7
CASSSLTGKGEQYF
TGTGCCAGCAGCTCGTTGACAGGGAAAGGCGAGCAGTACTTC
>-|TRBV11-2|many|TRBJ2-7
CASRTSRTYEQYF
TGTGCCAGCCGGACTTCCAGAACCTACGAGCAGTACTTC
>-|TRBV27|many|TRBJ2-7
CASSSTGSAAEQYF
TGTGCCAGCAGCTCAACCGGATCCGCGGCCGAGCAGTACTTC
>-|TRBV6-2/TRBV6-3|many|TRBJ1-4
CASSYAYSGTSNEKLFF
TGTGCCAGCAGTTACGCGTATTCCGGGACATCTAATGAAAAACTGTTTTTT
>-|TRBV27|-|TRBJ2-4
CASPLHQRKGGNIQYF
TGTGCCAGCCCCTTACATCAGCGTAAGGGAGGAAACATTCAGTACTTC
>-|TRBV28|many|TRBJ2-7
CASSLSGALRDEQYF
TGTGCCAGCAGTTTATCCGGGGCCCTTAGGGACGAGCAGTACTTC
>TRBD1|TRBV28|many|TRBJ1-5
CASHWGQVVSNQPQHF
TGTGCCAGCCACTGGGGACAGGTTGTTAGCAATCAGCCCCAGCATTTT
>-|TRBV7-6|many|TRBJ1-6
CASSSQTADNSPLHF
TGTGCCAGCAGCTCCCAGACAGCCGATAATTCACCCCTCCACTTT
>TRBD1|TRBV7-8|few|TRBJ2-2
CASSSRMVPRRNRGEGNTGELFF
TGTGCCAGCAGCTCGCGGATGGTTCCCCGCCGAAACAGGGGCGAGGGGAACACCGGGGAGCTGTTTTTT
>-|TRBV7-9|-|TRBJ2-3
CASRWVGDTQYF
TGTGCCAGCAGATGGGTCGGGGATACGCAGTATTTT
>-|TRBV28|-|TRBJ1-2
CASRNRGLGNYGYTF
TGTGCCAGCAGGAATCGTGGGTTGGGCAACTATGGCTACACCTTC
>TRBD2|TRBV6-5|-|TRBJ2-7
CASSYSRRGSYEQYF
TGTGCCAGCAGTTACTCTAGGCGGGGGAGTTACGAGCAGTACTTC
>TRBD2|TRBV4-1|many|TRBJ2-1
CASSHRTGGNEQFF
TGCGCCAGCAGCCATAGGACGGGGGGGAATGAGCAGTTCTTC
>-|TRBV18|many|TRBJ1-2
CASSPGSLSGYTF
TGTGCCAGCTCACCGGGATCACTGAGCGGCTACACCTTC
>-|TRBV7-9|few|TRBJ2-1
CASSSLPGPTGDKHEQFF
TGTGCCAGCAGCTCCTTACCCGGGCCGACAGGAGACAAGCATGAGCAGTTCTTC
>-|TRBV11-1|few|TRBJ2-5
CASSFGVGGETQYF
TGTGCCAGCAGCTTTGGCGTAGGGGGTGAGACCCAGTACTTC
>-|TRBV18|-|TRBJ1-5
CASSPGQGKRQPQHF
TGTGCCAGCTCACCCGGGCAGGGGAAGAGACAGCCCCAGCATTTT
>-|TRBV7-2|many|TRBJ2-7
CASSRPPSEQYF
TGTGCCAGCAGCCGACCCCCCAGCGAGCAGTACTTC
>-|TRBV11-2|many|TRBJ1-4
CASSQGPGEGKLFF
TGTGCCAGCAGCCAGGGACCCGGTGAAGGGAAACTGTTTTTT
>-|TRBV7-3|-|TRBJ2-5
CASSSGSGAEETQYF
TGTGCCAGCAGCTCCGGGTCAGGAGCGGAAGAGACCCAGTACTTC
>-|TRBV10-3|-|TRBJ2-3
CAISPPSTDTQYF
TGTGCCATCAGTCCACCCAGCACAGATACGCAGTATTTT